These 25 T cell receptor beta chains were sequenced from one sample in a study of beta chain features in type 1 diabetes. The whole isolated RNA underwent reverse transcription, so sequencing captured expressed TCRB transcripts. Sequenced by immunoSEQ multiplex PCR; TCRdb stores in-frame clones only, minus some. Of approximately 250,000 clones listed, over 8.5% are singletons. The sequenced sample consisted of naive CD4+ T cells from blood. All receptors derive from a woman aged 18-30 years in good health.

The J gene is TRBJ1-2, the V gene TRBV10-3; TRBD1 matches at 7 bases. Germline V lookup: CDR1 ENHRY, CDR2 SYGVKD. CDR3 length: 15 amino acids. The J segment lost 1 base and the V segment lost 4 bases, leaving 6 bases of the junction unmatched. CDR3 sequence reads: CAISVGTVINYGYTF. The CDR3 coding sequence is TGTGCCATCAGTGTGGGGACAGTGATTAACTATGGCTACACCTTC.

This clone has just a few counts. The chain is built from TRBV2 and TRBJ2-5, with a possible D match to TRBD1 (6 bases). From germline, CDR1 is SNHLY and CDR2 FYNNEI. V was cut by 4 bases and J by 4 bases, with 10 bases left in between. This CDR3 is built from 13 residues. This CDR3 is CASSAGRGETQYF. The CDR3 DNA reads TGTGCCAGCAGTGCGGGCAGGGGAGAGACCCAGTACTTC.

The rearrangement links TRBV6-1 to TRBJ2-7; D is unresolved. V was cut by 6 bases and J by 2 bases, with 8 bases left in between. From germline, CDR1 is MNHNS and CDR2 SASEGT. The CDR3 runs 12 residues. DNA of the CDR3: TGTGCCAGCAGCGGGTCAACCTACGAGCAGTACTTC. It codes for CASSGSTYEQYF.

The rearrangement uses TRBV5-4 and TRBJ2-7, with D possibly TRBD1 on 5 matching bases. Germline V gene data show CDR1 as SGHNT and CDR2 as YYREEE (reference sequence). The CDR3 covers 15 residues. Between the trimmed V and J ends, which lost 0 bases and 1 base, there was a span of 11 bases. The DNA for the CDR3 is TGTGCCAGCAGCTTGGGCTCGACAGAATCCTACGAGCAGTACTTC. Its protein product is CASSLGSTESYEQYF.

The chain employs TRBV18 and TRBJ1-2, with TRBD1 matching 8 bases. The CDR3 has 13 amino acids. CDR1 and CDR2 from the germline V gene are KGHSH and LQKENI. V lost 1 base, J lost 11 bases, and 6 bases stayed unmatched. As DNA, the CDR3 is TGTGCCAGCTCACCACGAGACAGGGGAGAATACACCTTC. This codes for CASSPRDRGEYTF. Drawing the rest from reference TRBV18 and TRBJ1-2, the complete variable domain is NAGVMQNPRHLVRRRGQEARLRCSPMKGHSHVYWYRQLPEEGLKFMVYLQKENIIDESGMPKERFSAEFPKEGPSILRIQQVVRGDSAAYFCASSPRDRGEYTFGSGTRLTVV.

The rearrangement uses TRBV19 and TRBJ1-2; 7 bases agree with TRBD1. With 5 bases clipped from V and 8 bases from J, the junction kept 11 bases outside the gene matches. CDR1 LNHDA and CDR2 SQIVND come from the germline V gene (reference sequence). This CDR3 comprises 14 residues. The CDR3 nucleotides are TGTGCCAGTAGTCCCCAAGTAGGGGGCTACGGCTACACCTTC. Residues: CASSPQVGGYGYTF.

This clone was seen only a few times. DNA of the CDR3: TGTGCCATCAGTGAGTCTCAGGGGCGGGCTTTTAGGATGGAGACCCAGTACTTC. It encodes CAISESQGRAFRMETQYF. V usage is TRBV10-3 and J usage is TRBJ2-5; tentatively, D is TRBD1 (6 bases). Germline-derived CDR1 and CDR2 are ENHRY and SYGVKD. V lost 0 bases and J lost 5, with 22 bases in between. The CDR3 runs 18 residues.

This clone was observed a handful of times. V is TRBV6-4 and J is TRBJ2-3, with 10 bases lining up with TRBD2. After removal of 6 bases from V and 8 bases from J, the junction contained 11 bases not matched to a gene. Germline CDR1 is MRHNA and CDR2 is SNTAGT. The CDR3 is 15 amino acids. CDR3 sequence reads: CASSPAGGPPSTQYF. As DNA, the CDR3 is TGTGCCAGCAGCCCAGCGGGAGGGCCCCCTAGTACGCAGTATTTT.

This clone was counted between two and nine times. The chain recombines TRBV2 with TRBJ1-1, with a tentative D call TRBD1 (6 bases). CDR3 length: 14 amino acids. V was clipped by 6 bases and J by 2 bases, with 13 bases between them. Germline CDR1 and CDR2: SNHLY and FYNNEI. The CDR3 DNA sequence: TGTGCCAGCAGCGAACAGGGTCCCAACACTGAAGCTTTCTTT. Translated: CASSEQGPNTEAFF. The complete variable domain, with remaining parts taken from reference TRBV2 and TRBJ1-1, reads EPEVTQTPSHQVTQMGQEVILRCVPISNHLYFYWYRQILGQKVEFLVSFYNNEISEKSEIFDDQFSVERPDGSNFTLKIRSTKLEDSAMYFCASSEQGPNTEAFFGQGTRLTVV.

The rearrangement links TRBV7-2 to TRBJ1-1; D is perhaps TRBD1 (5 bases). Germline CDR1 reads SGHTA; CDR2 reads FQGNSA. Between the trimmed V and J ends, which lost 5 bases and 5 bases, there was a span of 15 bases. The CDR3 sequence is 14 residues long. In DNA, the CDR3 is TGTGCCAGCAGCCCCCCCCCAGGGAGGACTGAAGCTTTCTTT. It translates to CASSPPPGRTEAFF.

J is TRBJ2-4 and V is TRBV2; 7 bases line up with TRBD1. V was pared by 5 bases and J by 6 bases, with 7 bases of the junction left unmatched. In germline, CDR1 is SNHLY, CDR2 FYNNEI. This CDR3 spans 14 amino acids. CDR3 sequence reads: CASSSGTVLNIQYF. The CDR3 DNA reads TGTGCCAGCAGTTCCGGGACAGTTTTAAACATTCAGTACTTC.

In its sample, this clone was seen a few times. The chain uses TRBV30 and TRBJ2-7; possible D gene TRBD2, 7 bases. Between the trimmed V and J ends, which lost 5 bases and 9 bases, there was a span of 14 bases. Germline V gene sequence: CDR1 GTSNPN, CDR2 SVGIG (reference sequence). The CDR3 has 11 amino acids. The DNA for the CDR3 is TGTGCCTGGTTCACTCGGGGGGCGCAGTACTTC. Encoded protein: CAWFTRGAQYF.

This clone was detected only a few times. The chain's CDR3 is CASSGQGAETQYF. The CDR3 bases are TGTGCCAGCAGTGGACAGGGGGCGGAGACCCAGTACTTC. J is TRBJ2-5 and V is TRBV6-1, with 10 bases aligning to TRBD1. The V and J ends lost 4 bases and 5 bases, in that order; junction bases with no gene match: 1. The V gene's germline CDR1 is MNHNS and CDR2 SASEGT. CDR3 length equals 13 residues.

The chain carries TRBV25-1 and TRBJ2-5, with 8 bases that match TRBD1. Germline CDR1 is MGHDK and CDR2 is SYGVNS. V lost 7 bases to trimming and J lost 1 base; unmatched junction nucleotides: 2. CDR3 size: 13 residues. For the CDR3, the DNA is TGTGCCAGCACGGGACAGGCCCAAGAGACCCAGTACTTC. Translated, it gives CASTGQAQETQYF.

This clone was seen only a few times. This chain connects TRBV19 to TRBJ2-7; possibly TRBD2 for D (6 bases). The CDR3 covers 13 residues. The V end was cut by 2 bases, the J end by 6 bases, with 11 bases between. Germline values: CDR1 LNHDA, CDR2 SQIVND (reference sequence). CDR3: CASSIILASEQYF. CDR3 in DNA: TGTGCCAGTAGTATAATACTAGCCAGCGAGCAGTACTTC.

The chain uses TRBV9 and TRBJ2-2; D is unresolved. Per germline, CDR1 SGDLS and CDR2 YYNGEE. V lost 2 bases, J lost 6 bases, and 11 bases lay in between. The CDR3 sequence is 14 residues long. CDR3 coding DNA: TGTGCCAGCAGCGTTTCAGGATATCCCGGGGAGCTGTTTTTT. Encoded protein: CASSVSGYPGELFF.

This clone was found a few times. The chain recombines TRBV21-1 with TRBJ1-1; the DNA was not used to check the table's D call, TRBD1. TRBV21-1 is assigned pseudogene status. This CDR3 is 14 amino acids long. The CDR3 protein is CASTPTDMNTEAFF. CDR3 DNA sequence: TGTGCCAGCACCCCGACAGATATGAACACTGAAGCTTTCTTT.

This clone has a count of ten or more. The chain links TRBV18 to TRBJ2-2; D is unresolved. CDR1 is KGHSH and CDR2 is LQKENI in the germline V gene. The V gene lost 4 bases and the J gene lost 3 bases, with 9 bases spanning the gap. The CDR3 runs 14 residues. The CDR3 here is CASSLNSHTGELFF. The DNA of the CDR3 is TGTGCCAGCTCACTCAACAGCCACACCGGGGAGCTGTTTTTT.

The rearrangement joins TRBV19 to TRBJ1-2; 10 bases are shared with TRBD1. The CDR3 contains 17 residues. Germline lookup yields CDR1 LNHDA and CDR2 SQIVND (reference sequence). Germline trimming cut 1 base from V and 2 bases from J; bases unmatched to any gene: 7. This CDR3 reads CASSIGRTGGRNYGYTF. The CDR3 coding sequence is TGTGCCAGTAGTATAGGGAGGACAGGGGGACGGAACTATGGCTACACCTTC. Supplemented by reference TRBV19 and TRBJ1-2, the full variable domain reads DGGITQSPKYLFRKEGQNVTLSCEQNLNHDAMYWYRQDPGQGLRLIYYSQIVNDFQKGDIAEGYSVSREKKESFPLTVTSAQKNPTAFYLCASSIGRTGGRNYGYTFGSGTRLTVV.

This clone was observed a few times. CDR3 coding DNA: TGCGCCAGCAGACCCGACACTAGCGGGAGTGGCACCGGGGAGCTGTTTTTT. This sequence encodes CASRPDTSGSGTGELFF. The J gene is TRBJ2-2, the V gene TRBV5-1; 11 bases match TRBD2. V trimming: 5 bases; J trimming: 4 bases; junction bases outside the gene matches: 10. CDR3 length: 17 residues. Germline V gene data show CDR1 as SGHRS and CDR2 as YFSETQ.

The sample holds a few counts of this clone. CDR3 bases: TGTGCCAGCAGTGACCGACTAGATGATACGCAGTATTTT. Its translation: CASSDRLDDTQYF. The chain recombines TRBV2 with TRBJ2-3; D possibly corresponds to TRBD2 (6 bases). V lost 3 bases and J lost 6, with 10 bases in between. CDR3 length equals 13 residues. The V gene's germline CDR1 is SNHLY and CDR2 FYNNEI. The full variable domain, rest sourced from reference TRBV2 and TRBJ2-3, is EPEVTQTPSHQVTQMGQEVILRCVPISNHLYFYWYRQILGQKVEFLVSFYNNEISEKSEIFDDQFSVERPDGSNFTLKIRSTKLEDSAMYFCASSDRLDDTQYFGPGTRLTVL.

This clone occurred a few times. The chain couples TRBV10-2 to TRBJ1-3; D ambiguous. This CDR3 contains 13 residues. Germline CDR1 reads WSHSY; CDR2 reads SAAADI. CDR3 DNA: TGCGCGACTAGGAAGGAGTCTGGAAACACCATATATTTT. Amino acids: CATRKESGNTIYF.

J is TRBJ2-3 and V is TRBV6-6; D may be TRBD1 (6 bases). Deletions cut 7 bases from V and 2 bases from J, with 13 bases between. The CDR3 is made up of 14 amino acids. Germline lookup yields CDR1 MNHNY and CDR2 SVGAGI (reference sequence). CDR3 sequence reads: CASKVGGDTDTQYF. CDR3 coding DNA: TGTGCCAGCAAAGTAGGGGGAGACACAGATACGCAGTATTTT.

The chain employs TRBV15 and TRBJ2-6; possibly TRBD1 for D (5 bases). V was trimmed by 3 bases and J by 4 bases, leaving 10 bases between them. The V gene's germline CDR1 is LNHNV and CDR2 YYDKDF (reference sequence). This CDR3 contains 15 residues. The chain's CDR3 is CATSRTVGGANVLTF. As DNA, the CDR3 is TGTGCCACCAGCAGGACAGTGGGGGGGGCCAACGTCCTGACTTTC.

The gene calls are TRBV6-6 and TRBJ2-1; maybe TRBD2 (5 bases). This CDR3 contains 13 residues. The germline V and J ends were trimmed by 7 bases and 4 bases, with 11 bases remaining between them. The germline CDR1 and CDR2 sequences are MNHNY and SVGAGI (reference sequence). In nucleotides, the CDR3 is TGTGCCAGCAATGGACTCACTTACAATGAGCAGTTCTTC. Its protein product is CASNGLTYNEQFF.